These 4 T cell receptor beta chains originate from one sample sequenced in a study of control samples from healthy donors and cancer patients (dated by TCRdb to the early 2020s). To prepare the library, the immunoSEQ multiplex PCR assay was applied. TCRdb carries this immuneACCESS record with in-frame sequences only. Its versions omit some clonotypes, under half of them owing to an unresolved V gene in the studies checked, with the rest unexplained. For this sample the table gives 150,000 to 200,000 clones, of which roughly 92% were detected only once. The ten biggest clones cover 1.3% to 1.5% of the sample. Input material: blood. These receptors all stem from a young woman in good health.

The V and J genes are TRBV5-8 and TRBJ1-2; unclear D gene. There are 12 residues in the CDR3. V lost 4 bases to trimming and J lost 6 bases, with 10 bases between them. Germline V CDR1 and CDR2: SGHTS, YDEGEE. The CDR3 sequence: CASSLTVDGYTF. The DNA for the CDR3 is TGTGCCAGCAGCCTGACGGTGGATGGCTACACCTTC. The full variable domain, with the rest looked up from reference TRBV5-8 and TRBJ1-2, is EAGVTQSPTHLIKTRGQQATLRCSPISGHTSVYWYQQALGLGLQFLLWYDEGEERNRGNFPPRFSGRQFPNYSSELNVNALELEDSALYLCASSLTVDGYTFGSGTRLTVV.

This clone showed up just once. CDR3 amino acids: CASSFDVMDGYTF. Written as DNA, the CDR3 is TGTGCCAGCAGCTTTGACGTAATGGATGGCTACACCTTC. The V gene is TRBV7-9, the J gene TRBJ1-2, with no clear D. The CDR3 totals 13 residues. V was clipped by 3 bases and J by 6 bases, with 11 bases between them. CDR1 and CDR2 (germline): SEHNR, FQNEAQ (reference sequence).

The rearrangement links TRBV10-3 to TRBJ2-7, with 8 bases matching TRBD1. J lost 3 bases, V lost 4 bases, and 5 bases had no gene match. Germline values: CDR1 ENHRY, CDR2 SYGVKD. This CDR3 is 14 amino acids long. The DNA for the CDR3 is TGTGCCATCAGTGGGACAGGGTTAAACTACGAGCAGTACTTC. This sequence encodes CAISGTGLNYEQYF.

The genes are TRBV11-1 and TRBJ1-2; D is undetermined. Trimming took off 6 bases at V and 7 bases at J, with 15 bases between the two ends. Germline V lookup: CDR1 SGHAT, CDR2 FQDESV (reference sequence). There are 13 residues in the CDR3. The CDR3 loop is CASSSQRASGYTF. The CDR3 nucleotides read TGTGCCAGCAGTTCCCAGAGGGCGAGTGGCTACACCTTC.